Shown below are 9 T cell receptor beta chains from a single sample sequenced in a study of blood T cells in healthy people across ages. Sample-barcoded 5' priming and a J-beta primer mix drove a second PCR of roughly 7 to 11 cycles. TCRdb analysed the 5' RACE reads with MiXCR anew, one entry per CDR3 protein. The sample records around 520,000 distinct CDR3 sequences, around a quarter being singletons. These data were also reused for a study on T cells of mothers and their children.

Sample: blood. These receptor sequences come from a boy aged 2-9 years in good health.

Comments on this clonotype: This CDR3 fails to terminate in the conserved phenylalanine or tryptophan, so it likely reflects a read error. The V gene is TRBV12-3 or TRBV12-4, the J gene TRBJ2-7; tentative D call: TRBD2 (5 bases). CDR3 length: 12 residues. With 3 bases removed from V and 5 bases from J, the gap between germline ends came to 8 bases. The CDR3 sequence is CASSLQEDEQYL. DNA of the CDR3: TGTGCCAGCAGTTTGCAGGAGGACGAGCAGTACCTC.

This clonotype was counted a few times. The CDR3 DNA is TGCGCCAGCAAGCTTGTAGTAGGTGCAGATACGCAGTATTTT. It yields the protein CASKLVVGADTQYF. The chain combines TRBV5-1 with TRBJ2-3; D is ambiguous. The CDR3 loop spans 14 amino acids. Germline-derived CDR1 and CDR2 are SGHRS and YFSETQ. Trimming took 6 bases from V and 4 from J, leaving 15 bases between them.

The J gene is TRBJ2-2, the V gene TRBV7-9; D is tentatively TRBD1 or TRBD2 (5 bases each). The CDR3 extends over 14 amino acids. Trimming stripped 1 base from V and 7 bases from J, with 10 bases between. Germline V gene lookup returns CDR1 SEHNR and CDR2 FQNEAQ (reference sequence). The DNA of the CDR3 is TGTGCCAGCAGCTTAGGAGGGGCCGGCGGGGAGCTGTTTTTT. Translation gives CASSLGGAGGELFF.

This rearrangement joins TRBV25-1 to TRBJ2-6, with D uncertain. Germline CDR1 and CDR2: MGHDK and SYGVNS. V dropped 3 bases and J dropped 1 base, with 7 bases sitting between them. The CDR3 runs to 15 residues. The CDR3 is CASSDLQSGANVLTF. The CDR3 DNA reads TGTGCCAGCAGTGACCTTCAATCTGGGGCCAACGTCCTGACTTTC.

The gene calls are TRBV7-6 and TRBJ2-1; no firm D call. V dropped 1 base and J dropped 2 bases, with 15 bases sitting between them. Germline V CDR1 and CDR2: SGHVS, FNYEAQ. The CDR3 contains 17 residues. The CDR3 bases are TGTGCCAGCAGCTTAGGCAATACGGGTGTCCCCTACAATGAGCAGTTCTTC. Translating it yields CASSLGNTGVPYNEQFF. Full variable domain (remainder filled in from reference TRBV7-6 and TRBJ2-1): GAGVSQSPRYKVTKRGQDVALRCDPISGHVSLYWYRQALGQGPEFLTYFNYEAQQDKSGLPNDRFSAERPEGSISTLTIQRTEQRDSAMYRCASSLGNTGVPYNEQFFGPGTRLTVL.

V usage is TRBV29-1 and J usage is TRBJ1-1; TRBD1 matches at 8 bases. Germline CDR1 is SQVTM and CDR2 is ANQGSEA. The CDR3 has 12 amino acids. J gave up 4 bases and V 5 bases, and 3 bases lay outside the gene matches. The CDR3 DNA reads as TGCAGCGTTTCACAGGGGGTCACTGAAGCTTTCTTT. Residues: CSVSQGVTEAFF.

As concerns this clonotype: Given a much more abundant clone one base away, this may be a read error. This chain links TRBV14 with TRBJ2-1, with a weak D call TRBD2 (5 bases). The CDR3 is made up of 13 amino acids. Germline assignment: CDR1 SGHDN and CDR2 FVKESK. The CDR3 region has the DNA TGTGCCGGCAGCCAAGGGCGGACGGGGTGGCAGTTCTTC. Translated, it gives CAGSQGRTGWQFF.

Comment on this clonotype: One end of the junction does not line up with germline, which may come from a read error. The chain links TRBV7-9 to TRBJ2-3; no definite D call. The V gene's germline CDR1 is SEHNR and CDR2 FQNEAQ (reference sequence). The CDR3 sequence is 15 residues long. Here the CDR3 reads CVSSFGHERHSSQYF. The CDR3 DNA is TGTGTCAGCAGCTTCGGTCACGAAAGGCATTCCTCGCAGTATTTT.

The chain combines TRBV7-9 with TRBJ2-7; D gene uncertain. Germline V CDR1 and CDR2: SEHNR, FQNEAQ (reference sequence). With 5 bases removed from V and 7 bases from J, the gap between germline ends came to 12 bases. This CDR3 has 12 amino acids. The CDR3 nucleotides read TGTGCCAGCAGCCTGGCCGTGGATGAGCAGTACTTC. It yields the protein CASSLAVDEQYF.